Listed below are T cell receptor beta chains from one sample, sequenced in a study of T-cell reconstitution after alpha-beta-depleted transplantation in children. TCRdb ran MiXCR on the PCR reads and lists one entry per CDR3 protein. The sample lists approximately 430,000 distinct CDR3 sequences; around 16% were seen once. Sequenced here: PBMCs, mostly from graft donor cells, sampled 360 days after TCRalphabeta/CD19-depleted stem cell transplant. Every receptor here comes from a boy under three years old who had a stem cell transplant for Wiskott-Aldrich syndrome, so the T cells may come from the graft donor. Both conserved end residues are part of each CDR3. The D gene is left open where the match is weak. Rows may omit the clone size; those that give it use once, few, many or a size class.

>NA|NA|TRBJ2-7|TRBV21-1
CASSKAGNRRYEQYF
TGTGCCAGCAGCAAAGCTGGGAACCGAAGGTACGAGCAGTACTTC
>NA|NA|TRBJ2-3|TRBV7-2
CASSLEWPDTQYF
TGTGCCAGCAGCTTAGAATGGCCAGATACGCAGTATTTT
>many|NA|TRBJ1-2|TRBV12-3/TRBV12-4
CASSLNYGYTF
TGTGCCAGCAGTCTAAACTATGGCTACACCTTC
>NA|NA|TRBJ2-5|TRBV7-2
CASSSQFPVWETQYF
TGTGCCAGCAGCTCCCAATTCCCGGTTTGGGAGACCCAGTACTTC
>NA|NA|TRBJ1-5|TRBV12-3/TRBV12-4
CASTFNSNQPQHF
TGTGCCAGCACCTTCAATAGCAATCAGCCCCAGCATTTT
>few|NA|TRBJ2-3|TRBV29-1
CSVEGRFGDTQYF
TGCAGCGTTGAAGGTCGGTTCGGGGATACGCAGTATTTT
>many|NA|TRBJ2-7|TRBV12-3/TRBV12-4
CASSLKSGSSYEQYF
TGTGCCAGCAGTTTAAAATCCGGGAGTTCCTACGAGCAGTACTTC
>NA|NA|TRBJ2-1|TRBV14
CATDQLTGEKQFF
TGTGCCACCGACCAGCTTACGGGGGAGAAGCAGTTCTTC
>NA|NA|TRBJ1-4|TRBV7-9
CASSRTVQNEKLFF
TGTGCCAGCAGTCGGACAGTCCAGAATGAAAAACTGTTTTTT
>NA|NA|TRBJ1-2|TRBV4-1
CASSQEWGIYGYTF
TGCGCCAGCAGCCAAGAATGGGGAATCTATGGCTACACCTTC
>few|TRBD2|TRBJ2-3|TRBV5-6
CASSFRTSGRSTDTQYF
TGTGCCAGCAGCTTTAGGACTAGCGGGAGAAGCACAGATACGCAGTATTTT
>NA|TRBD2|TRBJ2-7|TRBV5-1
CASSLQLAGSSYEQYF
TGCGCCAGCAGCTTGCAGCTAGCGGGGTCCTCCTACGAGCAGTACTTC
>few|NA|TRBJ2-2|TRBV7-2
CASSFVGQGGTGELFF
TGTGCCAGCAGTTTCGTCGGGCAGGGGGGGACCGGGGAGCTGTTTTTT
>NA|NA|TRBJ2-7|TRBV20-1
CSASAGVDYEQYF
TGCAGTGCTAGTGCAGGGGTGGACTACGAGCAGTACTTC
>NA|TRBD1|TRBJ2-7|TRBV7-2
CASSLGTGSRYF
TGTGCCAGCAGCTTAGGGACAGGGAGTCGGTACTTC
>few|TRBD1|TRBJ2-1|TRBV3-1
CASSLIVGTVYNEQFF
TGTGCCAGCAGCCTGATAGTTGGGACAGTATACAATGAGCAGTTCTTC
>few|NA|TRBJ2-7|TRBV5-1
CASSLVSSKTGEQYF
TGCGCCAGCAGCTTGGTATCGTCGAAAACGGGCGAGCAGTACTTC
>NA|TRBD2|TRBJ2-1|TRBV10-3
CAISESGGEGEQFF
TGTGCCATCAGTGAGTCTGGGGGGGAGGGCGAGCAGTTCTTC
>NA|NA|TRBJ2-7|TRBV5-1
CASSLVDRFGEQYF
TGCGCCAGCAGCTTGGTTGACAGGTTCGGCGAGCAGTACTTC
>few|NA|TRBJ2-5|TRBV6-1
CASTSRRWYQETQYF
TGTGCCAGCACCTCCCGACGGTGGTACCAAGAGACCCAGTACTTC
>few|TRBD2|TRBJ2-3|TRBV11-2
CASSPPPWGGGTSTDTQYF
TGTGCCAGCAGCCCCCCCCCGTGGGGCGGGGGAACTAGCACAGATACGCAGTATTTT
>few|TRBD1|TRBJ1-2|TRBV11-2
CASKPTGGANYGYTF
TGTGCCAGCAAACCGACAGGGGGCGCGAACTATGGCTACACCTTC
>NA|NA|TRBJ2-7|TRBV29-1
CSVDRDTTNEQYF
TGCAGCGTTGATCGGGACACCACCAACGAGCAGTACTTC
>few|TRBD2|TRBJ2-5|TRBV7-2
CASSLAGGPETQYF
TGTGCCAGCAGCTTAGCGGGAGGGCCGGAGACCCAGTACTTC
>few|TRBD1|TRBJ1-6|TRBV20-1
CSARGDRGHSPLHF
TGCAGTGCTAGAGGGGACAGGGGACATTCACCCCTCCACTTT
>few|NA|TRBJ2-3|TRBV2
CASSDGGGDTQYF
TGTGCCAGCAGTGACGGGGGAGGAGATACGCAGTATTTT
>many|NA|TRBJ2-7|TRBV9
CASSVGDRYEQYF
TGTGCCAGCAGCGTAGGCGACCGGTACGAGCAGTACTTC
>NA|TRBD1|TRBJ2-1|TRBV7-3
CAISLAGAPDRAPYNEQFF
TGTGCCATCAGTTTAGCAGGAGCACCGGACAGGGCCCCCTACAATGAGCAGTTCTTC
>NA|TRBD2|TRBJ2-3|TRBV12-3/TRBV12-4
CASRPRREFYTDTQYF
TGTGCCAGCAGACCCCGGCGGGAGTTCTACACAGATACGCAGTATTTT